The next 11 T cell receptor beta chains were all read from a single sample in a study of post-analysis software for immune sequencing data. Study-level results: Higher frequency in patients than in controls was seen for roughly five TRBV segments, with TRBV5-6, TRBV5-1 and TRBV20-1 among them.

TCR beta cDNA libraries had unique molecular identifiers. One entry per CDR3 protein, called by TCRdb with MiXCR from the PCR reads. Here the sample spans 450,000 to 700,000 distinct CDR3 sequences, 44% being singletons. Their cognate antigens are unknown. The sample taken for sequencing was blood. Source of these receptors: a girl aged 5-17 years with multiple sclerosis.

This clonotype occurred a few times. This chain joins TRBV2 and TRBJ2-3, with 7 bases that match TRBD2. The CDR3 is 15 residues long. V was clipped by 6 bases and J by 2 bases; unmatched bases: 8. Germline-derived CDR1 and CDR2 are SNHLY and FYNNEI. The CDR3 spells CASRELAVLTDTQYF. The CDR3 bases are TGTGCCAGCAGGGAGCTAGCGGTACTCACAGATACGCAGTATTTT.

The rearrangement links TRBV20-1 to TRBJ2-7; 7 nucleotides align to TRBD1. The CDR3 runs 14 residues. The junction had 4 bases not matched to a gene; V was cut back by 2 bases and J by 0 bases. The V gene's germline CDR1 is DFQATT and CDR2 SNEGSKA (reference sequence). Here the CDR3 reads CSARSDRDSYEQYF. The CDR3 DNA sequence: TGCAGTGCTAGATCAGACAGGGACTCCTACGAGCAGTACTTC.

A few counts support this clonotype. The V call is TRBV24-1, the J call TRBJ2-7; D possibly corresponds to TRBD2 (6 bases). The ends were cut back, 7 bases at V and 0 bases at J, with 18 bases in the middle. The CDR3 sequence is 16 residues long. Germline V gene lookup returns CDR1 KGHDR and CDR2 SFDVKD. CDR3 sequence: CATSDTGTSSSYEQYF. CDR3 nucleotides: TGTGCCACCAGCGACACCGGGACTTCCAGCTCCTACGAGCAGTACTTC.

This clonotype was detected only a few times. CDR3 sequence (DNA): TGTGCCAGCAGCTTGGCCGTACAGGGGATTTCCTACGAGCAGTACTTC. Protein product: CASSLAVQGISYEQYF. The rearrangement links TRBV5-5 to TRBJ2-7, with TRBD1 matching 7 bases. V shed 0 bases and J 1 base; nucleotides not matched to a gene: 7. The germline V gene encodes CDR1 SGHKS and CDR2 YYEKEE (reference sequence). CDR3 length: 16 residues.

The gene calls are TRBV7-2 and TRBJ2-7, with unresolved D. The length of the CDR3 is 13 residues. The germline V gene encodes CDR1 SGHTA and CDR2 FQGNSA. Trimming stripped 1 base from V and 3 bases from J, with 7 bases between. The chain's CDR3 is CASSLGNYYEQYF. The CDR3 bases are TGTGCCAGCAGCTTAGGGAACTACTACGAGCAGTACTTC.

J is TRBJ1-4 and V is TRBV27; D is possibly TRBD1 (5 bases). CDR1 and CDR2 (germline): MNHEY, SMNVEV (reference sequence). The V end lost 4 bases, the J end lost 0 bases, and 9 bases lay between the germline ends. This CDR3 spans 15 amino acids. The chain's CDR3 is CASSYGASTNEKLFF. For the CDR3, the DNA is TGTGCCAGCAGTTACGGGGCCTCAACTAATGAAAAACTGTTTTTT.

This clonotype occurred a few times. The CDR3 DNA reads as TGTGCCAGCAGTTACTGGTCTGGCCAAGAGACCCAGTACTTC. Translating gives CASSYWSGQETQYF. The rearrangement joins TRBV6-6 to TRBJ2-5, with D hard to call. Per the germline V gene, CDR1 is MNHNY and CDR2 is SVGAGI (reference sequence). CDR3 size: 14 residues. Trimming stripped 1 base from V and 1 base from J, with 7 bases between.

This clonotype was counted a few times. The rearrangement uses TRBV7-9 and TRBJ2-4, with 7 bases that match TRBD2. The CDR3 sequence is 18 residues long. Germline V gives CDR1 SEHNR, CDR2 FQNEAQ (reference sequence). Germline trimming cut 5 bases from V and 1 base from J; bases unmatched to any gene: 14. The CDR3 sequence is CASSPPKQFGGAKNIQYF. CDR3 DNA sequence: TGTGCCAGCAGCCCACCCAAACAGTTCGGGGGGGCCAAAAACATTCAGTACTTC.

V usage is TRBV10-3 and J usage is TRBJ1-2, with D unclear. This CDR3 comprises 15 residues. V was shortened by 3 bases and J by 2 bases, with 13 bases between the two germline ends. Germline lookup yields CDR1 ENHRY and CDR2 SYGVKD. CDR3 in DNA: TGTGCCATCAGTGAAAGGCAGAGAGGGAACTATGGCTACACCTTC. Its protein product is CAISERQRGNYGYTF.

This clonotype showed up just a few times. CDR3 sequence: CASRVYSGASYEQYF. Here the CDR3 DNA reads TGTGCCAGCAGAGTCTATAGCGGAGCCTCCTACGAGCAGTACTTC. V usage is TRBV12-3 or TRBV12-4 and J usage is TRBJ2-7, with D tentatively TRBD2 (6 bases). Between the trimmed V and J ends, which lost 6 bases and 0 bases, there was a span of 15 bases. There are 15 residues in the CDR3.

This clonotype was found a few times. V is TRBV10-2 and J is TRBJ1-2, with unresolved D. The CDR3 extends over 14 amino acids. V lost 0 bases, J lost 4 bases, and 9 bases lay in between. Germline assignment: CDR1 WSHSY and CDR2 SAAADI. The CDR3 DNA sequence: TGCGCCAGCAGTGAGTCCGGACTTCTCTATGGCTACACCTTC. Its translation is CASSESGLLYGYTF.